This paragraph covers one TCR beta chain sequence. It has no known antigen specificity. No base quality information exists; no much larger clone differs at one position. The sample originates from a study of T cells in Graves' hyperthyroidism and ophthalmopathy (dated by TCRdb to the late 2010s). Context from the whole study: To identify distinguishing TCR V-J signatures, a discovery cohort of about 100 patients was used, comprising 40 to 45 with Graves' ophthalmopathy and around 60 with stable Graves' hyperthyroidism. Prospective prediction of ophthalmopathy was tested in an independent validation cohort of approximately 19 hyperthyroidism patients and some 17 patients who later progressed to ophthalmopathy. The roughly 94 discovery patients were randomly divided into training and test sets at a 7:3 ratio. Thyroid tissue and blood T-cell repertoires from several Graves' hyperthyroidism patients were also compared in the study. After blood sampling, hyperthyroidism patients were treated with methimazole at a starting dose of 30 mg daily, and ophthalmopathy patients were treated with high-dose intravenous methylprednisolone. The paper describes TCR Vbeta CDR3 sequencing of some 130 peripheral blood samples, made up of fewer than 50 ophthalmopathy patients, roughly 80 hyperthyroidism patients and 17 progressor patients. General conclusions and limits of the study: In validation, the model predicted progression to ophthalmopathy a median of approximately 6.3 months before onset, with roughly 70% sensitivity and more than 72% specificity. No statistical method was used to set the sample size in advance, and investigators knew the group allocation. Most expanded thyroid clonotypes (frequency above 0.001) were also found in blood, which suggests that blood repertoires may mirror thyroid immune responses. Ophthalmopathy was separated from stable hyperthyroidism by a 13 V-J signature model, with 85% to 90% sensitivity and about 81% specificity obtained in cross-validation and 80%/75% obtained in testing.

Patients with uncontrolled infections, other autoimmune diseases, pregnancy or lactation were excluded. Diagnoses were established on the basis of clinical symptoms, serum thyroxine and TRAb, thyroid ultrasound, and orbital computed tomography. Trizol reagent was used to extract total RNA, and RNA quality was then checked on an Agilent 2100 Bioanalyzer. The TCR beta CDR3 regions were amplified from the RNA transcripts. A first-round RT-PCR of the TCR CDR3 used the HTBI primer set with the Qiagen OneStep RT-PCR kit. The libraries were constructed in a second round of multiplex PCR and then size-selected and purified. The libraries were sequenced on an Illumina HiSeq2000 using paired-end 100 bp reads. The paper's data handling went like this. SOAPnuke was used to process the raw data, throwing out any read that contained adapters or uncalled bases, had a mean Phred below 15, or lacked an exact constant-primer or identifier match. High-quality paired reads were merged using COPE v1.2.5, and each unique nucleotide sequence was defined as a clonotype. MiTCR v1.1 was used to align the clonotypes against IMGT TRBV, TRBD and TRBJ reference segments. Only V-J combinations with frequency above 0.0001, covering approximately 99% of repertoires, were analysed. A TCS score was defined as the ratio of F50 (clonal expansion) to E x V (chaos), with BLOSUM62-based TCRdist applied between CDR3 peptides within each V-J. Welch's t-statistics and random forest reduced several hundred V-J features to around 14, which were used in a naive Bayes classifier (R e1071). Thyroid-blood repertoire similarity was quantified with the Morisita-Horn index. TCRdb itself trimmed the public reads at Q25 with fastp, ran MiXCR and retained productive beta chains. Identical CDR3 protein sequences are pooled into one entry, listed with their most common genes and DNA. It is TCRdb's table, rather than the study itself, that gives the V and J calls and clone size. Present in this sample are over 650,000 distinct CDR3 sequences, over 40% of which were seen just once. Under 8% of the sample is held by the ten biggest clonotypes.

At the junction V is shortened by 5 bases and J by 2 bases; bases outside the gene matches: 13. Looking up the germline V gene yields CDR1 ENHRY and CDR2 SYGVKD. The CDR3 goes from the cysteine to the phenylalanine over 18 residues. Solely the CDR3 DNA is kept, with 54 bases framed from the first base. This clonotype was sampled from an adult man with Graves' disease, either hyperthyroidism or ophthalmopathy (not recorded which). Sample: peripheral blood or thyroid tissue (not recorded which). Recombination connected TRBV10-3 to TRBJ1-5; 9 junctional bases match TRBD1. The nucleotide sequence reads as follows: TGTGCCATCAGTCCGGGGACAGGGAGTCCGGTTGGCAATCAGCCCCAGCATTTT. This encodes CAISPGTGSPVGNQPQHF.